The 20 T cell receptor beta chains reported below all come from one sample, sequenced in a study of blood T cell repertoires in COVID-19. The assay was immunoSEQ multiplex PCR, and TCRdb's table has in-frame clones only and misses some. The sample lists about 370,000 clones, around 92% occurring once. The sample taken for sequencing was peripheral blood. The receptors shown here come from a woman aged 25 to 39 with COVID-19, enrolled during active disease.

This chain links TRBV30 with TRBJ2-1, with 7 bases aligning to TRBD2. Losses at the gene ends were 3 bases for V and 6 bases for J; bases not matched to a gene: 5. Germline CDR1 and CDR2: GTSNPN and SVGIG (reference sequence). The CDR3 covers 13 residues. The CDR3 protein is CAWSAGRANEQFF. CDR3 nucleotides: TGTGCCTGGAGCGCGGGGAGGGCCAATGAGCAGTTCTTC.

This chain connects TRBV7-2 to TRBJ2-1; the match to TRBD2 covers 8 bases. CDR1 is SGHTA, CDR2 FQGNSA, per germline. The trim removed 5 bases at V and 8 bases at J, leaving 11 bases unmatched. The CDR3 runs 15 residues. The CDR3 sequence: CASSPLAGVGDEQFF. CDR3 nucleotide sequence: TGTGCCAGCAGCCCTCTAGCGGGCGTGGGCGATGAGCAGTTCTTC.

This rearrangement joins TRBV19 to TRBJ1-5; 9 bases are shared with TRBD1. CDR3 size: 15 residues. The trim removed 2 bases at V and 4 bases at J, leaving 3 bases unmatched. CDR1 and CDR2 (germline): LNHDA, SQIVND (reference sequence). The CDR3 spells CASSISGTGNQPQHF. The CDR3 nucleotides read TGTGCCAGTAGTATATCCGGGACAGGGAATCAGCCCCAGCATTTT.

The rearrangement uses TRBV4-1 and TRBJ2-1; 9 bases are a match to TRBD2. The CDR3 contains 16 residues. Unmatched junction bases numbered 8, after V lost 0 bases and J lost 8 bases. Germline V gene data show CDR1 as MGHRA and CDR2 as YSYEKL. The CDR3 DNA follows: TGCGCCAGCAGCCAAGATAATCTAGCGGGAATGGATGAGCAGTTCTTC. Its translation is CASSQDNLAGMDEQFF.

As to this clone: One end of the junction varies from germline; a read error may be responsible. The chain couples TRBV10-3 to TRBJ1-6; TRBD1 matches at 7 bases. Germline loops: CDR1 ENHRY, CDR2 SYGVKD. The CDR3 covers 13 residues. This CDR3 is CAIREGASGPLHF. DNA for the CDR3: TGTGCCATCCGTGAGGGGGCGTCGGGACCCCTCCACTTT.

The chain couples TRBV5-4 to TRBJ2-2; D not certain. This CDR3 is 14 amino acids long. Germline V gene lookup returns CDR1 SGHNT and CDR2 YYREEE (reference sequence). V lost 2 bases and J 0 bases, leaving 5 bases between the germline ends. CDR3 residues: CASSFDTNTGELFF. Written as DNA, the CDR3 is TGTGCCAGCAGCTTCGACACGAACACCGGGGAGCTGTTTTTT.

This clone showed up just a few times. The chain joins TRBV19 to TRBJ2-7; 8 nucleotides align to TRBD1. V lost 5 bases and J lost 2; bases outside the gene matches: 5. CDR3 length: 14 residues. Germline CDR1 is LNHDA and CDR2 is SQIVND (reference sequence). This CDR3 reads CASSAGTGTYEQYF. The CDR3 DNA sequence: TGTGCCAGTAGTGCCGGGACAGGTACCTACGAGCAGTACTTC.

The V call is TRBV27, the J call TRBJ2-2; possibly TRBD1 for D (6 bases). Per the germline V gene, CDR1 is MNHEY and CDR2 is SMNVEV (reference sequence). V shed 7 bases and J shed 0 bases, with 18 bases lying between them. This CDR3 region has 17 residues. The CDR3 sequence: CASTNYREPANTGELFF. DNA for the CDR3: TGTGCCAGCACAAATTACAGGGAACCCGCGAACACCGGGGAGCTGTTTTTT.

This clone was found a few times. V gene TRBV7-2 combines with J gene TRBJ1-5, with 9 bases identical to TRBD1. V lost 3 bases and J lost 7; bases outside the gene matches: 4. The CDR3 is made up of 14 amino acids. The V gene's germline CDR1 is SGHTA and CDR2 FQGNSA. Here the CDR3 DNA reads TGTGCCAGCAGCTTCGACAGGGGGGGACAGCCCCAGCATTTT. It translates to CASSFDRGGQPQHF.

The chain is built from TRBV9 and TRBJ2-2; a possible D gene is TRBD1 (6 bases). This CDR3 comprises 17 residues. Trimming pared 0 bases from V and 0 bases from J, leaving 12 bases between. Germline V lookup: CDR1 SGDLS, CDR2 YYNGEE. CDR3 protein: CASSVALGGSNTGELFF. The CDR3 bases are TGTGCCAGCAGCGTAGCCCTAGGGGGTTCGAACACCGGGGAGCTGTTTTTT.

Only one count was recorded for this clone. The chain combines TRBV27 with TRBJ2-3, with 7 bases lining up with TRBD2. Losses at the gene ends were 4 bases for V and 4 bases for J; bases not matched to a gene: 8. Germline V lookup: CDR1 MNHEY, CDR2 SMNVEV (reference sequence). CDR3 length: 15 residues. CDR3 sequence (DNA): TGTGCCAGCAGTTACTCCACTCGGGGGGCAGATACGCAGTATTTT. Its translation is CASSYSTRGADTQYF.

The V call is TRBV3-1 (or the pseudogene TRBV3-2), the J call TRBJ2-7; the match to TRBD1 covers 8 bases. The V and J ends lost 3 bases and 4 bases, in that order; junction bases with no gene match: 11. Germline-derived CDR1 and CDR2 are LGHDT and YNNKEL (reference sequence). The CDR3 extends over 16 amino acids. Here the CDR3 reads CASSHKTGDHRYEQYV. CDR3 in DNA: TGTGCCAGCAGCCACAAGACAGGGGACCACAGATACGAGCAGTACGTC.

J is TRBJ2-5 and V is TRBV28; 11 nucleotides agree with TRBD2. The germline gives CDR1 MDHEN, CDR2 SYDVKM. The CDR3 has 16 amino acids. Unmatched junction bases numbered 8, after V lost 4 bases and J lost 4 bases. The CDR3 coding sequence is TGTGCCAGCAGTTCCCCGACTAGCGGGGAACTAGAGACCCAGTACTTC. It encodes CASSSPTSGELETQYF.

The chain joins TRBV5-4 to TRBJ2-5; 8 bases align to TRBD1. This CDR3 has 14 amino acids. CDR1 is SGHNT, CDR2 YYREEE, per germline (reference sequence). The V segment lost 4 bases and the J segment 5 bases; nucleotides outside the gene matches: 7. The CDR3 region has the DNA TGTGCCAGCAGCGTGGACAGGGTCGAGGAGACCCAGTACTTC. Protein product: CASSVDRVEETQYF.

The chain has TRBV11-2 and TRBJ1-6; tentative D call: TRBD1 (5 bases). Germline lookup yields CDR1 SGHAT and CDR2 FQNNGV. The CDR3 consists of 13 residues. V lost 6 bases and J 5 bases, leaving 8 bases between the germline ends. The CDR3 DNA sequence: TGTGCCAGCAGTGAACAGGATAATTCACCCCTCCACTTT. Its translation is CASSEQDNSPLHF.

This clone was detected only a few times. Compared with germline, one end of the junction differs, possibly owing to a read error. This chain links TRBV5-8 with TRBJ1-2; TRBD1 is a possible D gene (5 bases). Germline V gene data show CDR1 as SGHTS and CDR2 as YDEGEE. The CDR3 contains 14 residues. CDR3 nucleotide sequence: TGTGCCAGCAGCTATGGCAGGGATAACGATGGCTACACCTTC. Protein product: CASSYGRDNDGYTF.

The chain couples TRBV10-3 to TRBJ2-7; a weak D match, TRBD2 (5 bases). Per germline, CDR1 ENHRY and CDR2 SYGVKD. V lost 0 bases to trimming and J lost 3 bases, with 15 bases between them. The CDR3 is made up of 16 amino acids. The CDR3 loop is CAISESRASLVYEQYF. CDR3 nucleotides: TGTGCCATCAGTGAGTCGAGGGCTAGTTTGGTCTACGAGCAGTACTTC.

The chain recombines TRBV11-2 with TRBJ1-1; 11 bases fit TRBD1. V gave up 4 bases and J gave up 11 bases; unmatched junction bases: 15. This CDR3 is built from 16 residues. Germline-derived CDR1 and CDR2 are SGHAT and FQNNGV. This CDR3 is CASSSRRDRGAGGAFF. CDR3 nucleotides: TGTGCCAGCAGCTCAAGAAGGGACAGGGGGGCAGGTGGGGCTTTCTTT.

The V call is TRBV15, the J call TRBJ2-4, with TRBD1 matching over 9 bases. The CDR3 runs 14 residues. V trimming: 1 base; J trimming: 6 bases; junction bases outside the gene matches: 1. Germline V gene sequence: CDR1 LNHNV, CDR2 YYDKDF (reference sequence). Here the CDR3 DNA reads TGTGCCACCAGCAGAGGGGACAGGGTAAACATTCAGTACTTC. Amino acids: CATSRGDRVNIQYF.

The chain joins TRBV4-3 to TRBJ1-4; D is undetermined. The CDR3 spans 15 residues. Trimming left V 0 bases short and J 4 bases short, with 9 bases between. Germline V gives CDR1 LGHNA, CDR2 YSLEER. This chain's CDR3 is CASSQDNSLNEKLFF. The CDR3, as DNA: TGCGCCAGCAGCCAAGATAACAGCCTTAATGAAAAACTGTTTTTT.